The clone carrying this T cell receptor (beta chain) was recorded at least ten times. Amplified TCR beta CDR3 regions came from RNA transcripts. An initial round of RT-PCR targeting the TCR CDR3 relied on the HTBI primer set. Each CDR3 protein is one row after TCRdb ran MiXCR on the multiplex PCR reads. The table includes around 350,000 distinct CDR3 sequences, 13% to 15% detected once. The data were obtained in a study of T cells in Graves' hyperthyroidism and ophthalmopathy. Germline assignment: CDR1 LGHDT and CDR2 YNNKEL (reference sequence). V lost 4 bases to trimming and J lost 8 bases, with 18 bases between them. This CDR3 is built from 14 residues.

This chain links TRBV3-1 with TRBJ2-7, with D perhaps matching TRBD1 or TRBD2 (5 bases each). The sequencing sample was made of blood. The TCR originated in a woman aged 25 to 45 with Graves' ophthalmopathy. The CDR3 protein is CASSLTGTEQKQYF. The CDR3 DNA follows: TGTGCCAGCAGCCTCACCGGGACGGAGCAAAAGCAGTACTTC.